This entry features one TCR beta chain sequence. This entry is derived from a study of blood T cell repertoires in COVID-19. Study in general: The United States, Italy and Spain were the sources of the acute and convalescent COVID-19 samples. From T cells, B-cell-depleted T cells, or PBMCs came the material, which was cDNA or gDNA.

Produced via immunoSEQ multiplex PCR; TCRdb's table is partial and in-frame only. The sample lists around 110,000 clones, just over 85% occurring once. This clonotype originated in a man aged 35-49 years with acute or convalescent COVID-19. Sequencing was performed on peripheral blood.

The CDR3 reads CAWSVSSSSYNEQFF. Written as DNA, the CDR3 is TGTGCCTGGAGTGTCTCTTCGAGCTCCTACAATGAGCAGTTCTTC. V usage is TRBV30 and J usage is TRBJ2-1; D uncertain. The CDR3 sequence is 15 residues long. V was cut by 0 bases and J by 0 bases, with 9 bases left in between. CDR1 and CDR2 from the germline V gene are GTSNPN and SVGIG (reference sequence).